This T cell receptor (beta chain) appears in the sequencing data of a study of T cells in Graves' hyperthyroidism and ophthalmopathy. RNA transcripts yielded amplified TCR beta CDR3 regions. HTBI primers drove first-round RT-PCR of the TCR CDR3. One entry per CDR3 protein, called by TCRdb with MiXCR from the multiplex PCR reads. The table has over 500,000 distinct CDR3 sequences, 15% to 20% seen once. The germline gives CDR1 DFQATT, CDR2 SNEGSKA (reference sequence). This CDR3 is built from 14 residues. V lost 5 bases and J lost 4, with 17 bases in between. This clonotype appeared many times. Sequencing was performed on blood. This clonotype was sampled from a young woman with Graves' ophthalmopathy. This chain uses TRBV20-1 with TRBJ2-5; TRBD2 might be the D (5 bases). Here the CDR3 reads CSAGYRLGRETQYF. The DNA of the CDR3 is TGCAGTGCTGGGTATCGGCTGGGGAGAGAGACCCAGTACTTC.